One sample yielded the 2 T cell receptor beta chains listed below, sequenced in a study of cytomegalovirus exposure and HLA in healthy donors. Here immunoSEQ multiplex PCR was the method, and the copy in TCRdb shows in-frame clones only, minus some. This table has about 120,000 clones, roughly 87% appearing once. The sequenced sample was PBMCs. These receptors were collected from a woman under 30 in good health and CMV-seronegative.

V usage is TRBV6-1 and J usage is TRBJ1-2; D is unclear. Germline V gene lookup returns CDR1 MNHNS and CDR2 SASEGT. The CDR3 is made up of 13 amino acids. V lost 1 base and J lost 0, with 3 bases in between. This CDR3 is CASSEDTNYGYTF. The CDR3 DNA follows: TGTGCCAGCAGTGAAGACACTAACTATGGCTACACCTTC.

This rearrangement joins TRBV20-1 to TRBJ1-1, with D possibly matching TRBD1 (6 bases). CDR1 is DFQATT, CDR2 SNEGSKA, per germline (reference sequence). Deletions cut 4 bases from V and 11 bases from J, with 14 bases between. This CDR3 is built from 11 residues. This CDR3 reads CSATYRVLAFF. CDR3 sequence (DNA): TGCAGTGCTACGTACAGGGTTTTGGCTTTCTTT.